Listed here is a single TCR beta chain. This specimen belongs to a study of blood T cell repertoires in COVID-19. Background on the study: Sample material is recorded as cDNA or gDNA derived from T cells, B-cell-depleted T cells, or PBMCs.

The length of the CDR3 is 13 residues. The V gene lost 1 base and the J gene lost 16 bases, with 17 bases spanning the gap. The germline V gene has CDR1 SGHDN and CDR2 FVKESK. Sequencing was performed with immunoSEQ multiplex PCR; in TCRdb, only in-frame clones are kept and a portion is missing. Of a few hundred thousand clones in the sample, approximately 85% were seen once. The sequenced material came from PBMCs or T cells enriched from blood (not recorded which). The sequence was obtained from a young man who had recovered from COVID-19. This chain connects TRBV14 to TRBJ2-1, with D perhaps matching TRBD1 (6 bases). CDR3 nucleotides: TGTGCCAGCAGCCAAGGGTCGGGGACACGGAGCTTCTTC. Protein product: CASSQGSGTRSFF.